This T cell receptor beta chain comes out of a study of cytomegalovirus exposure and HLA in healthy donors. This CDR3 comprises 15 residues. In germline, CDR1 is LNHDA, CDR2 SQIVND (reference sequence). V was cut by 5 bases and J by 2 bases, with 10 bases left in between. Study-wide points: Among TCR beta chains, those listed as cytomegalovirus-associated numbered roughly 150. Later examination showed HLA-associated TCR beta chains had greater clonal expansion than equally common others. It was reported that TCR beta sequences correctly inferred the HLA-A and HLA-B alleles for most subjects. An analysis was carried out later, and it reportedly showed fewer N-insertions in an Asian-associated ancestry cluster than the approximately 700-donor mean.

A remark on this clone: Its antigen is currently unknown.

This PCR relied on a set of 60 Vbeta primers and 13 Jbeta primers. Produced via immunoSEQ multiplex PCR; TCRdb's table is partial and in-frame only. The table lists 150,000 or so clones, approximately 84% of them singletons. Sequenced input: PBMCs. The TCR originated in a boy younger than 10 in good health and CMV-seronegative. V is TRBV19 and J is TRBJ2-6; the D gene is possibly TRBD1 (6 bases). The DNA for the CDR3 is TGTGCCAGTAGTGCGGACAGTGCTGGGGCCAACGTCCTGACTTTC. This translates into CASSADSAGANVLTF.